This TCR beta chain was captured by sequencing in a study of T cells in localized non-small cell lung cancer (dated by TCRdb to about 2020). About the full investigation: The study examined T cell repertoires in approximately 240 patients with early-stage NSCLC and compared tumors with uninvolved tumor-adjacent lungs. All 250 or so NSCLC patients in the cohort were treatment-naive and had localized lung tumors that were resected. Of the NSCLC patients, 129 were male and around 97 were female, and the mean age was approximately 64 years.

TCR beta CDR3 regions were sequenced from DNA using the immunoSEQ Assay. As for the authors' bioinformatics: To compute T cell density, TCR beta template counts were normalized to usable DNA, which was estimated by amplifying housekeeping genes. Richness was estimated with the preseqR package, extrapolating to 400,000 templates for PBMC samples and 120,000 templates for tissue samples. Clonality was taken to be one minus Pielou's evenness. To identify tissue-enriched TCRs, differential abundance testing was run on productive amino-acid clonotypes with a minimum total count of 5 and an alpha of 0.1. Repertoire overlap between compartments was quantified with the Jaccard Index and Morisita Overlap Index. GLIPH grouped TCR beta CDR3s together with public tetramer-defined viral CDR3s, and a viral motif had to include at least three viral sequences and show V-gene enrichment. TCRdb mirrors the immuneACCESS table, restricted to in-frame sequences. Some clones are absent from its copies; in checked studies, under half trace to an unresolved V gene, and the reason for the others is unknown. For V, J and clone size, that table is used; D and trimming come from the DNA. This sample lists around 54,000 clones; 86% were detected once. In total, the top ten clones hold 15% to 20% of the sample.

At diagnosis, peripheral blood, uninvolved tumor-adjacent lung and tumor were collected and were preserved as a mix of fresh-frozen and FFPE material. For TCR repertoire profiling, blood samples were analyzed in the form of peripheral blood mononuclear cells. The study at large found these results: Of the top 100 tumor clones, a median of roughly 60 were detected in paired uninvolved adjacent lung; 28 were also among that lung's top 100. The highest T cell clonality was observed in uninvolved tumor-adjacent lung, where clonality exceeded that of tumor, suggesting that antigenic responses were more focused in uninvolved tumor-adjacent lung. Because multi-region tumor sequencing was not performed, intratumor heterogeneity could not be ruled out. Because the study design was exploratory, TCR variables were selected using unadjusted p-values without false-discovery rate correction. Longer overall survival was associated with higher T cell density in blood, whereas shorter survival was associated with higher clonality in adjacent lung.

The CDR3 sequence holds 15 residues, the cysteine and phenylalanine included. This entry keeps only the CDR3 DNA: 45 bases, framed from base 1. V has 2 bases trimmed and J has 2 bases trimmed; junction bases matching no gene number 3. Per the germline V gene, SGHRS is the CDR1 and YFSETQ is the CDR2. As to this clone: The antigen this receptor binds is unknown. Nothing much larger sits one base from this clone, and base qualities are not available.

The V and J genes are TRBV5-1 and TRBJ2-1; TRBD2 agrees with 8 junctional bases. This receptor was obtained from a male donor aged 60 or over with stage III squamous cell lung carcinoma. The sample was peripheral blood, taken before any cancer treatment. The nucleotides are TGCGCCAGCAGCTTTAGCGGGACCACCTACAATGAGCAGTTCTTC. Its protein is CASSFSGTTYNEQFF.